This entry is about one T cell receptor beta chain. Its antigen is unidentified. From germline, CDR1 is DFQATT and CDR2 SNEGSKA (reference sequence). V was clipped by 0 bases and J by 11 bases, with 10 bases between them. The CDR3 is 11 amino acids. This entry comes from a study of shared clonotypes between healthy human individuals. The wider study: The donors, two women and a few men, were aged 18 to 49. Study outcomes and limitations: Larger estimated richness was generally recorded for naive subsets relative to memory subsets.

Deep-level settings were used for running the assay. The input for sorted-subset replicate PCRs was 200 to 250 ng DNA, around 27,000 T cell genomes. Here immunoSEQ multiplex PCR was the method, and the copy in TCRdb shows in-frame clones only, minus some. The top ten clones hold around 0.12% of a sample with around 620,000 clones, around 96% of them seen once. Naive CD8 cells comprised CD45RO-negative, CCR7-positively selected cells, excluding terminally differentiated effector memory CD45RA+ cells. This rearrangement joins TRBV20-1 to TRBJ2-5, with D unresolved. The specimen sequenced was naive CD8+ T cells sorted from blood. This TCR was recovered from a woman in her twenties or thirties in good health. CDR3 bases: TGCAGTGCTAGAGAGGCCCTGGAGCAGTACTTC. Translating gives CSAREALEQYF.